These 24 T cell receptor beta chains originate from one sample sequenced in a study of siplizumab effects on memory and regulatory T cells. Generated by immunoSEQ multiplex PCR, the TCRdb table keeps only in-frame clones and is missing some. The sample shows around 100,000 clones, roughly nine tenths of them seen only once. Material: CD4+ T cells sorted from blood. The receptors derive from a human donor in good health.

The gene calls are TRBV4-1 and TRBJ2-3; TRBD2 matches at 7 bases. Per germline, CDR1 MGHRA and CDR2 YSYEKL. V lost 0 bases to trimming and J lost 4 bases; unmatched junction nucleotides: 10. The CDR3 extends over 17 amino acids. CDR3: CASSQEGTGGFADTQYF. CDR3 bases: TGCGCCAGCAGCCAAGAGGGAACGGGAGGTTTTGCAGATACGCAGTATTTT.

CDR3 bases: TGTGCCAGCAGCTCCGGGACAGGGTTGGGCGAGCAGTACTTC. It encodes CASSSGTGLGEQYF. This rearrangement joins TRBV5-6 to TRBJ2-7; 9 nucleotides agree with TRBD1. This CDR3 is built from 14 residues. CDR1 SGHDT and CDR2 YYEEEE come from the germline V gene. V dropped 3 bases and J dropped 6; count of bases not matched to a gene: 7. The complete variable domain, with remaining parts taken from reference TRBV5-6 and TRBJ2-7, reads DAGVTQSPTHLIKTRGQQVTLRCSPKSGHDTVSWYQQALGQGPQFIFQYYEEEERQRGNFPDRFSGHQFPNYSSELNVNALLLGDSALYLCASSSGTGLGEQYFGPGTRLTVT.

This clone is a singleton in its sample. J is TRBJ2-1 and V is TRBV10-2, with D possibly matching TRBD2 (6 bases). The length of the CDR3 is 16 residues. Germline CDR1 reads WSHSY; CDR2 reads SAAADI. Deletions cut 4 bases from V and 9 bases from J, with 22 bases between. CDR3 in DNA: TGCGCCAGCAGTGGGGCCCTAGCGAGACACCTCGGTGAGCAGTTCTTC. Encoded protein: CASSGALARHLGEQFF.

The CDR3 nucleotides read TGTGCCAGCAGCCCTAGGGCAGCCTTTAACTATGGCTACACCTTC. It is translated as CASSPRAAFNYGYTF. The chain is built from TRBV2 and TRBJ1-2; no clear D gene. V lost 6 bases, J lost 1 base, and 15 bases lay in between. This CDR3 spans 15 amino acids. Per germline, CDR1 SNHLY and CDR2 FYNNEI.

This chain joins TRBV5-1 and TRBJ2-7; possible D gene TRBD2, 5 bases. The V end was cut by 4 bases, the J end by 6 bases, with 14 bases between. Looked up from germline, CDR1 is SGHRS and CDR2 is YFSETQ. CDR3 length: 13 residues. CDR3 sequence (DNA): TGCGCCAGCAGCGAGAGGGAAGATCTCGAGCAGTACTTC. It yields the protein CASSEREDLEQYF.

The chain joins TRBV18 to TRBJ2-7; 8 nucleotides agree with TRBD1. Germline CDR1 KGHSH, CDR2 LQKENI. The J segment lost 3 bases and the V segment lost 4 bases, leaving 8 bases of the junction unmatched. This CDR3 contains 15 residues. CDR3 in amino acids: CASSHRTGLDYEQYF. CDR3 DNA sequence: TGTGCCAGCTCACACCGGACAGGGCTTGACTACGAGCAGTACTTC.

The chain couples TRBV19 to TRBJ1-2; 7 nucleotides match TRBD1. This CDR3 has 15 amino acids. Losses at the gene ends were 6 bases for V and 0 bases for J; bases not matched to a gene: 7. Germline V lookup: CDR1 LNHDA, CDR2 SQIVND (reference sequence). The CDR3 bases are TGTGCCAGTAGCCCCCGGGACAGCGCTAACTATGGCTACACCTTC. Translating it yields CASSPRDSANYGYTF.

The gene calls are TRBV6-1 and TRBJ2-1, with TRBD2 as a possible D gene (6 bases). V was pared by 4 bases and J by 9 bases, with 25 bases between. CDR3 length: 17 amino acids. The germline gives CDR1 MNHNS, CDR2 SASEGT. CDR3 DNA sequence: TGTGCCAGCAGTGTCTACAATGGAGGGCAGGGTTCCGGTGAGCAGTTCTTC. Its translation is CASSVYNGGQGSGEQFF.

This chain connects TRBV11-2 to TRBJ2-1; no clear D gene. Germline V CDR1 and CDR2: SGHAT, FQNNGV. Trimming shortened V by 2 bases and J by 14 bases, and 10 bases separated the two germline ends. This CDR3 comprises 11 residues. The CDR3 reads CASSLSAEKFF. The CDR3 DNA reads TGTGCCAGCAGCTTAAGCGCAGAGAAGTTCTTC.

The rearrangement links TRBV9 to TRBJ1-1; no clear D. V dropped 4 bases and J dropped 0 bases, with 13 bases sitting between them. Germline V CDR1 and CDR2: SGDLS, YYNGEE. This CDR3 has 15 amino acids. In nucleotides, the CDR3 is TGTGCCAGCAGCCTTGGTGGAGGCATGAACACTGAAGCTTTCTTT. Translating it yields CASSLGGGMNTEAFF.

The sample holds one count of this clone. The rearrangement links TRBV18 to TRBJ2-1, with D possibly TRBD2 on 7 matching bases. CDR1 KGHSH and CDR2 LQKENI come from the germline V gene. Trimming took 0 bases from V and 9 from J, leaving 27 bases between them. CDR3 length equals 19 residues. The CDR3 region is CASSPPFSPSGGQLGEQFF. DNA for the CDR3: TGTGCCAGCTCACCACCGTTTTCTCCGTCCGGGGGGCAGTTAGGTGAGCAGTTCTTC.

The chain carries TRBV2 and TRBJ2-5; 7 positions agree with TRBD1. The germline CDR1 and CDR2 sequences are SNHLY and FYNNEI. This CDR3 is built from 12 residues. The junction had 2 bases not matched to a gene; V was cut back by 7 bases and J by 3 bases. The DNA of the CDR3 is TGTGCCAGCAAGCAGGGGGAAGAGACCCAGTACTTC. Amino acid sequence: CASKQGEETQYF.

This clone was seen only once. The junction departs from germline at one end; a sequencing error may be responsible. This chain's CDR3 is CASSLISPPLVLF. In DNA, the CDR3 is TGTGCCAGCAGCTTAATATCCCCTCCTTTGGTATTATTT. This sequence joins TRBV7-8 and TRBJ1-1, with D uncertain. CDR3 length: 13 residues. Germline-derived CDR1 and CDR2 are SGHVS and FQNEAQ. The full variable domain, in which reference TRBV7-8 and TRBJ1-1 provide the parts outside the CDR3, is GAGVSQSPRYKVAKRGQDVALRCDPISGHVSLFWYQQALGQGPEFLTYFQNEAQLDKSGLPSDRFFAERPEGSVSTLKIQRTQQEDSAVYLCASSLISPPLVLFGQGTRLTVV.

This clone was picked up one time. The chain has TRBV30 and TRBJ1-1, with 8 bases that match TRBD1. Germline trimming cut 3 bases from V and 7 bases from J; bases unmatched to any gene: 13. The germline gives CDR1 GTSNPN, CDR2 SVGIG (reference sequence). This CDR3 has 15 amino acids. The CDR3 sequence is CAWSGFKTGEVEAFF. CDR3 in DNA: TGTGCCTGGAGCGGCTTTAAGACAGGGGAGGTTGAAGCTTTCTTT. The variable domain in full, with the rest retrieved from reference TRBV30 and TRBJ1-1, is SQTIHQWPATLVQPVGSPLSLECTVEGTSNPNLYWYRQAAGRGLQLLFYSVGIGQISSEVPQNLSASRPQDRQFILSSKKLLLSDSGFYLCAWSGFKTGEVEAFFGQGTRLTVV.

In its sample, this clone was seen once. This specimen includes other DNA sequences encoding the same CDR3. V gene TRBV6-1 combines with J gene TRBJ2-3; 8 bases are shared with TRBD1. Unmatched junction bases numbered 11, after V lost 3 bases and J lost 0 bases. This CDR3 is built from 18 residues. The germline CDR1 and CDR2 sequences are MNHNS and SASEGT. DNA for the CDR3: TGTGCCAGCAGTGACGGCAGGGGGCTTGTGTATAGCACAGATACGCAGTATTTT. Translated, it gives CASSDGRGLVYSTDTQYF.

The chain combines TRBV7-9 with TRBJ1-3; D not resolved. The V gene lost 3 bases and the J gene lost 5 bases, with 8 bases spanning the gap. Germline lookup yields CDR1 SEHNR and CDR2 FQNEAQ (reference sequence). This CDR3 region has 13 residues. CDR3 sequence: CASSFGSRNTIYF. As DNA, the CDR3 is TGTGCCAGCAGCTTCGGCAGCAGAAACACCATATATTTT.

The CDR3 sequence: CAWSDRGRRTEAFF. CDR3 DNA sequence: TGTGCCTGGAGTGACAGGGGGCGGAGGACTGAAGCTTTCTTT. This chain links TRBV30 with TRBJ1-1, with 9 bases identical to TRBD1. V trimming: 1 base; J trimming: 5 bases; junction bases outside the gene matches: 5. The CDR3 is 14 amino acids. The germline V gene encodes CDR1 GTSNPN and CDR2 SVGIG (reference sequence).

CDR3 protein: CASSPGSQGVGETQYF. In nucleotides, the CDR3 is TGTGCCAGCAGCCCCGGGTCACAGGGGGTAGGGGAGACCCAGTACTTC. The J gene is TRBJ2-5, the V gene TRBV27, with 8 bases fitting TRBD1. After removal of 6 bases from V and 5 bases from J, the junction contained 14 bases not matched to a gene. Germline CDR1 MNHEY, CDR2 SMNVEV (reference sequence). This CDR3 has 16 amino acids.

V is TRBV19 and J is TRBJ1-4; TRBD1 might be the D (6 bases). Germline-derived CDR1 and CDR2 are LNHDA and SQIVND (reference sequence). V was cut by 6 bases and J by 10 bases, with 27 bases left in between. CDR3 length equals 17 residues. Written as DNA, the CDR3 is TGTGCCAGTAGGAACAGGGTTGAGTTATTGGCATCGGGAAAACTGTTTTTT. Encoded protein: CASRNRVELLASGKLFF.

The CDR3 DNA follows: TGTGCCAGCAGTTTTCGGACGGCGACTTCCTCTCACGGCTACACCTTC. It codes for CASSFRTATSSHGYTF. The chain has TRBV28 and TRBJ1-2; D is undetermined. Trimming took 3 bases from V and 8 from J, leaving 22 bases between them. Germline V gene sequence: CDR1 MDHEN, CDR2 SYDVKM. This CDR3 region has 16 residues.

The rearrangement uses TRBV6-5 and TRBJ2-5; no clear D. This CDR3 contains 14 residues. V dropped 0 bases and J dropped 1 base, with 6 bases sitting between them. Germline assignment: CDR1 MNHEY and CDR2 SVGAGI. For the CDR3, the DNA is TGTGCCAGCAGTTACTCGAAAATCCAAGAGACCCAGTACTTC. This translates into CASSYSKIQETQYF.

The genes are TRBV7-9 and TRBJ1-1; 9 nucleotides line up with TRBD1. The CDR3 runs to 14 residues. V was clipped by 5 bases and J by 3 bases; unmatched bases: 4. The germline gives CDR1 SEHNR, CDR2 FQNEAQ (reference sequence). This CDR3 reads CASSTGQGDTEAFF. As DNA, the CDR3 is TGTGCCAGCAGCACGGGACAGGGCGACACTGAAGCTTTCTTT.

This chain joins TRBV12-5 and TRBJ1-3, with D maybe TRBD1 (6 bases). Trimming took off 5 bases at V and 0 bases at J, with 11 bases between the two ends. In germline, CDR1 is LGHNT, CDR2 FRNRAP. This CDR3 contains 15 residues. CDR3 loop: CASGLQGSSGNTIYF. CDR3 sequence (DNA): TGTGCTAGTGGTCTACAGGGAAGCTCTGGAAACACCATATATTTT.

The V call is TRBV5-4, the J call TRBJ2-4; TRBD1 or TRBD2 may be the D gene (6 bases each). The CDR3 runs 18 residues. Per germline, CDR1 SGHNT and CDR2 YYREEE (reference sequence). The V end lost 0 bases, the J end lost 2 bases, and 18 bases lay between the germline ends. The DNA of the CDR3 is TGTGCCAGCAGCTTGGCGGGGGCGAGAGGAGGATCCAAAAACATTCAGTACTTC. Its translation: CASSLAGARGGSKNIQYF.